The 30 T cell receptor beta chains given below trace back to one sample, sequenced in a study of T cells in Graves' hyperthyroidism and ophthalmopathy. Researchers amplified the TCR beta CDR3 regions from RNA transcripts. An initial round of RT-PCR targeting the TCR CDR3 relied on the HTBI primer set. From the multiplex PCR reads, TCRdb called clonotypes with MiXCR, one entry per CDR3 protein. Of about 400,000 distinct CDR3 sequences in the sample, roughly 15% were seen once. The sample taken for sequencing was blood. Receptor source: a woman aged 25 to 39 with Graves' ophthalmopathy.

This clonotype was observed a handful of times. CDR3 residues: CASSIHSGNTGELFF. The CDR3 DNA follows: TGTGCCAGTAGTATTCATAGCGGAAACACCGGGGAGCTGTTTTTT. This chain joins TRBV19 and TRBJ2-2, with D maybe TRBD2 (6 bases). Germline CDR1 reads LNHDA; CDR2 reads SQIVND (reference sequence). CDR3 size: 15 residues. Trimming took off 3 bases at V and 2 bases at J, with 10 bases between the two ends.

This clonotype was counted ten times or more. CDR3 protein: CASSTDRGRNQPQHF. CDR3 sequence (DNA): TGTGCCAGCTCAACTGACAGGGGACGGAATCAGCCCCAGCATTTT. The J gene is TRBJ1-5, the V gene TRBV18; 8 positions agree with TRBD1. The CDR3 extends over 15 amino acids. Losses at the gene ends were 5 bases for V and 4 bases for J; bases not matched to a gene: 7. CDR1 is KGHSH, CDR2 LQKENI, per germline.

This clonotype was counted a single time. V usage is TRBV11-2 and J usage is TRBJ1-3; tentatively, D is TRBD1 (5 bases). The CDR3 totals 14 residues. Looked up from germline, CDR1 is SGHAT and CDR2 is FQNNGV. CDR3 protein: CVSQRGVSGNTIYF. CDR3 sequence (DNA): TGTGTCAGTCAGCGGGGGGTCTCTGGAAACACCATATATTTT. Drawing the rest from reference TRBV11-2 and TRBJ1-3, the complete variable domain is EAGVAQSPRYKIIEKRQSVAFWCNPISGHATLYWYQQILGQGPKLLIQFQNNGVVDDSQLPKDRFSAERLKGVDSTLKIQPAKLEDSAVYLCVSQRGVSGNTIYFGEGSWLTVV.

In this sample, this clonotype turned up a few times. The chain carries TRBV28 and TRBJ1-6, with D unresolved. CDR3 length: 13 residues. In germline, CDR1 is MDHEN, CDR2 SYDVKM. Trimming took 6 bases from V and 10 from J, leaving 13 bases between them. The CDR3 coding sequence is TGTGCCAGCAGACCCGGGGAGGTCTCACCCCTCCACTTT. As protein: CASRPGEVSPLHF.

This clonotype was detected many times. The chain has TRBV12-3 or TRBV12-4 and TRBJ1-5; 9 bases align to TRBD1. Losses at the gene ends were 3 bases for V and 1 base for J; bases not matched to a gene: 16. The CDR3 covers 20 residues. CDR3 sequence: CASSFTVGTGTFVSNQPQHF. CDR3 nucleotides: TGTGCCAGCAGTTTTACCGTCGGGACAGGGACTTTTGTCAGCAATCAGCCCCAGCATTTT.

Comments on this clonotype: A junction boundary mismatches the germline segment, possibly from a read error. The chain uses TRBV7-6 and TRBJ2-1; D unclear. The CDR3 runs to 12 residues. Per the germline V gene, CDR1 is SGHVS and CDR2 is FNYEAQ. The CDR3 DNA reads TGTGCCGGCAGCTTGAGAAACAATGAGCAGTTCTTC. Encoded protein: CAGSLRNNEQFF.

This clonotype was counted at least ten times. This sequence joins TRBV2 and TRBJ1-2; 8 nucleotides match TRBD1. This CDR3 has 15 amino acids. V lost 9 bases and J lost 2; bases outside the gene matches: 11. CDR1 SNHLY and CDR2 FYNNEI come from the germline V gene. CDR3 protein: CARLGRQGANYGYTF. Here the CDR3 DNA reads TGTGCCAGGCTAGGTCGGCAGGGGGCGAACTATGGCTACACCTTC.

This clonotype was counted many times. The V call is TRBV28, the J call TRBJ1-1; tentative D call: TRBD1 (5 bases). The CDR3 runs to 15 residues. Trimming left V 2 bases short and J 4 bases short, with 14 bases between. CDR1 and CDR2 from the germline V gene are MDHEN and SYDVKM. CDR3 in DNA: TGTGCCAGCAGTTTAAGGGGCGGGGGGACCACTGAAGCTTTCTTT. Translated, it gives CASSLRGGGTTEAFF.

This clonotype was recorded a few times. The chain carries TRBV2 and TRBJ1-2; a possible D gene is TRBD1 (5 bases). CDR3 length: 10 amino acids. Per the germline V gene, CDR1 is SNHLY and CDR2 is FYNNEI. The V end was cut by 5 bases, the J end by 8 bases, with 6 bases between. The DNA for the CDR3 is TGTGCCAGCAGTCAGGGCGGCTACACCTTC. Translation gives CASSQGGYTF.

The V call is TRBV9, the J call TRBJ1-2, with D maybe TRBD1 (6 bases). This CDR3 has 12 amino acids. V gave up 3 bases and J gave up 8 bases, with 11 bases separating them. From germline, CDR1 is SGDLS and CDR2 YYNGEE. CDR3 sequence (DNA): TGTGCCAGCAGCGGAACAGGGTCCGGCTACACCTTC. Protein sequence: CASSGTGSGYTF.

V is TRBV20-1 and J is TRBJ2-3; TRBD2 agrees at 9 bases. The CDR3 runs 13 residues. Per germline, CDR1 DFQATT and CDR2 SNEGSKA (reference sequence). V lost 0 bases to trimming and J lost 6 bases; unmatched junction nucleotides: 1. The CDR3 nucleotides are TGCAGTGCTAGAGACCTAGCGGGGGATACGCAGTATTTT. Its protein is CSARDLAGDTQYF.

The chain uses TRBV7-8 and TRBJ2-7, with 8 bases lining up with TRBD1. Trimming cost V 1 base and J 3 bases; bases outside gene matches: 8. Germline V CDR1 and CDR2: SGHVS, FQNEAQ. The length of the CDR3 is 16 residues. This CDR3 is CASSLGLSGGRYEQYF. As DNA, the CDR3 is TGTGCCAGCAGCTTAGGTTTGTCAGGGGGCCGCTACGAGCAGTACTTC.

This rearrangement joins TRBV14 to TRBJ1-3; D is unclear. The CDR3 totals 16 residues. V was clipped by 0 bases and J by 0 bases, with 9 bases between them. Germline V lookup: CDR1 SGHDN, CDR2 FVKESK. The CDR3 loop is CASSQEKPSSGNTIYF. The CDR3, as DNA: TGTGCCAGCAGCCAAGAAAAACCAAGCTCTGGAAACACCATATATTTT.

This rearrangement joins TRBV20-1 to TRBJ1-5, with no clear D. The germline V gene has CDR1 DFQATT and CDR2 SNEGSKA (reference sequence). V was shortened by 3 bases and J by 5 bases, with 8 bases between the two germline ends. The CDR3 is 12 residues long. Here the CDR3 DNA reads TGCAGTGCTAGTAAGGGAGATCAGCCCCAGCATTTT. Protein: CSASKGDQPQHF.

The sample holds many counts of this clonotype. V gene TRBV28 combines with J gene TRBJ1-2; tentatively, D is TRBD1 (5 bases). CDR3 length equals 12 residues. V was cut by 6 bases and J by 8 bases, with 13 bases left in between. Germline loops: CDR1 MDHEN, CDR2 SYDVKM. The CDR3 reads CASRSLGEGYTF. The DNA of the CDR3 is TGTGCCAGCAGATCGTTAGGGGAGGGCTACACCTTC.

This clonotype was observed at least ten times. V is TRBV28 and J is TRBJ1-6, with TRBD1 matching over 9 bases. The CDR3 totals 16 residues. The V gene's germline CDR1 is MDHEN and CDR2 SYDVKM. V trimming: 5 bases; J trimming: 4 bases; junction bases outside the gene matches: 6. This chain's CDR3 is CASSRRTGDYNSPLHF. CDR3 nucleotide sequence: TGTGCCAGCAGTCGACGGACAGGGGATTATAATTCACCCCTCCACTTT. The entire variable domain, with the rest obtained from reference TRBV28 and TRBJ1-6, is as follows: DVKVTQSSRYLVKRTGEKVFLECVQDMDHENMFWYRQDPGLGLRLIYFSYDVKMKEKGDIPEGYSVSREKKERFSLILESASTNQTSMYLCASSRRTGDYNSPLHFGNGTRLTVT.

This clonotype came up many times. The V and J genes are TRBV7-9 and TRBJ2-7; TRBD2 is a possible D gene (6 bases). CDR3 size: 15 residues. V lost 5 bases, J lost 4 bases, and 18 bases lay in between. CDR1 is SEHNR and CDR2 is FQNEAQ in the germline V gene (reference sequence). The CDR3 loop is CASSHRGTTEYEQYF. The CDR3 nucleotides are TGTGCCAGCAGCCATCGGGGGACCACGGAATACGAGCAGTACTTC.

This clonotype was observed many times. J is TRBJ2-7 and V is TRBV10-3; 8 bases align to TRBD1. The junction had 2 bases not matched to a gene; V was cut back by 0 bases and J by 1 base. Germline assignment: CDR1 ENHRY and CDR2 SYGVKD. The CDR3 consists of 15 residues. CDR3 bases: TGTGCCATCAGTGAGTCGCAGGGGGCGTCCTACGAGCAGTACTTC. Its protein product is CAISESQGASYEQYF.

This clonotype was counted many times. The CDR3 here is CASSLDGTNEKLFF. CDR3 DNA: TGTGCCAGCAGTCTGGACGGTACTAATGAAAAACTGTTTTTT. The V gene is TRBV12-3 or TRBV12-4, the J gene TRBJ1-4; D not resolved. V dropped 5 bases and J dropped 2 bases, with 9 bases sitting between them. This CDR3 is 14 amino acids long.

The sample holds one count of this clonotype. At one of its ends the junction is not consistent with the germline gene, which may arise from a read error. V usage is TRBV5-4 and J usage is TRBJ1-1; 9 bases are a match to TRBD1. CDR1 SGHNT and CDR2 YYREEE come from the germline V gene (reference sequence). CDR3 length equals 14 residues. CDR3 region: CASSRDREDTEALF. Here the CDR3 DNA reads TGTGCCAGCAGCCGGGACAGGGAGGACACTGAAGCTCTCTTT.

This clonotype has a count of ten or more. The chain links TRBV6-1 to TRBJ2-2; 8 bases match TRBD1. The trim removed 5 bases at V and 7 bases at J, leaving 6 bases unmatched. The CDR3 loop spans 14 amino acids. Germline values: CDR1 MNHNS, CDR2 SASEGT. In DNA, the CDR3 is TGTGCCAGCAGTTATCCCGGACAGGGCGGGGAGCTGTTTTTT. Protein: CASSYPGQGGELFF.

The table lists this clonotype with many counts. The chain recombines TRBV11-2 with TRBJ2-7, with D tentatively TRBD1 or TRBD2 (6 bases each). Germline CDR1 SGHAT, CDR2 FQNNGV. Trimming cost V 5 bases and J 5 bases, with 19 bases left between them. The CDR3 is 15 residues long. In nucleotides, the CDR3 is TGTGCCAGCAGCCCTAGTCTGGGGGCGGGGAACGAGCAGTACTTC. Its translation: CASSPSLGAGNEQYF.

In its sample, this clonotype was seen once. The germline gene is not matched at one end of the junction; a read error may be the cause. The chain joins TRBV10-3 to TRBJ1-4; possible D gene TRBD1, 5 bases. The CDR3 is made up of 17 amino acids. In germline, CDR1 is ENHRY, CDR2 SYGVKD. CDR3 amino acids: CTISESSREFGDEKLFF. The CDR3, as DNA: TGTACCATCAGTGAGTCGTCCAGGGAGTTCGGGGATGAAAAACTGTTTTTT.

This clonotype was seen ten or more times. The chain carries TRBV12-3 or TRBV12-4 and TRBJ2-1; possible D gene TRBD1, 6 bases. The CDR3 is 16 amino acids. Trimming shortened V by 6 bases and J by 4 bases, and 19 bases separated the two germline ends. The CDR3 protein is CASRRMGAPSYNEQFF. The CDR3 DNA reads TGTGCCAGCAGACGAATGGGGGCACCATCGTACAATGAGCAGTTCTTC.

This clonotype was seen ten or more times. V gene TRBV28 combines with J gene TRBJ1-3; D remains unclear. V lost 6 bases, J lost 2 bases, and 5 bases lay in between. Germline CDR1 is MDHEN and CDR2 is SYDVKM. The CDR3 has 12 amino acids. The CDR3: CASREAGNTIYF. The CDR3 DNA follows: TGTGCCAGCAGGGAAGCTGGAAACACCATATATTTT.

This clonotype has a handful of counts. This chain uses TRBV19 with TRBJ2-1; weak D call: TRBD1 (6 bases). The germline gives CDR1 LNHDA, CDR2 SQIVND (reference sequence). There are 15 residues in the CDR3. Trimming stripped 6 bases from V and 5 bases from J, with 17 bases between. The CDR3 spells CASRPQHDRNNEQFF. The CDR3 DNA sequence: TGTGCCAGTAGACCACAGCATGACAGGAACAATGAGCAGTTCTTC. Full variable domain (rest looked up from reference TRBV19 and TRBJ2-1): DGGITQSPKYLFRKEGQNVTLSCEQNLNHDAMYWYRQDPGQGLRLIYYSQIVNDFQKGDIAEGYSVSREKKESFPLTVTSAQKNPTAFYLCASRPQHDRNNEQFFGPGTRLTVL.

Comments on this clonotype: A much larger clone lies one base from this, so it may be a read error. The rearrangement joins TRBV5-1 to TRBJ2-7, with D possibly matching TRBD1 (6 bases). The CDR3 covers 14 residues. From germline, CDR1 is SGHRS and CDR2 YFSETQ. The CDR3 bases are TGCGCCAGCAGCTTGGAACAGGGACCATACGGGCAGTACTTC. As protein: CASSLEQGPYGQYF. The complete variable domain, with remaining parts taken from reference TRBV5-1 and TRBJ2-7, reads KAGVTQTPRYLIKTRGQQVTLSCSPISGHRSVSWYQQTPGQGLQFLFEYFSETQRNKGNFPGRFSGRQFSNSRSEMNVSTLELGDSALYLCASSLEQGPYGQYFGPGTRLTVT.

A note on this clonotype: A single base separates this from a much larger clone, so it may be a read error. This chain uses TRBV28 with TRBJ1-1; no reliable D call. The V end was cut by 2 bases, the J end by 1 base, with 11 bases between. The CDR3 contains 15 residues. In germline, CDR1 is MDHEN, CDR2 SYDVKM. For the CDR3, the DNA is TGTGCCAGCAGTTTACCGGGGTTCTCGAACACTGAAGCTTTCTTT. Protein product: CASSLPGFSNTEAFF.

This clonotype came up many times. CDR3 in DNA: TGTGCCAGCAGAGACGGGGGTGGGCAGTTCTTC. As protein: CASRDGGGQFF. V gene TRBV2 combines with J gene TRBJ2-1; D may be TRBD2 (6 bases). The V and J ends lost 6 bases and 12 bases respectively, with 12 bases between them. CDR1 is SNHLY, CDR2 FYNNEI, per germline. The CDR3 has 11 amino acids. The complete variable domain, with remaining parts taken from reference TRBV2 and TRBJ2-1, reads EPEVTQTPSHQVTQMGQEVILRCVPISNHLYFYWYRQILGQKVEFLVSFYNNEISEKSEIFDDQFSVERPDGSNFTLKIRSTKLEDSAMYFCASRDGGGQFFGPGTRLTVL.

This rearrangement joins TRBV19 to TRBJ2-3, with 15 bases that match TRBD2. Unmatched junction bases numbered 6, after V lost 5 bases and J lost 6 bases. The CDR3 has 16 residues. From germline, CDR1 is LNHDA and CDR2 SQIVND (reference sequence). CDR3 nucleotides: TGTGCCAGTAGTTCCGGACTAGCGGGGGGGAGGGATACGCAGTATTTT. Amino acid sequence: CASSSGLAGGRDTQYF.